This T cell receptor beta chain was profiled in a study of blood T cell repertoires in COVID-19. This clone was observed a few times. Methods used by the authors: Estimates of nucleated cell counts were drawn from the amplification of reference gene primers. Repertoires were generated with immunoSEQ multiplex PCR, while TCRdb's copy carries only in-frame clones and drops some. The D gene and trimming were derived from the DNA, and the V and J assignments and clone size from that table. This table has under 250,000 clones, 80% to 90% appearing once. The V end was cut by 0 bases, the J end by 7 bases, with 12 bases between. The germline CDR1 and CDR2 sequences are GTSNPN and SVGIG (reference sequence). The CDR3 extends over 14 amino acids.

J is TRBJ2-2 and V is TRBV30, with TRBD2 as a possible D gene (6 bases). Sequences were obtained from peripheral blood. The receptor was derived from a woman aged 55-70 years who had recovered from COVID-19. CDR3 loop: CAWSVRGSGGELFF. Written as DNA, the CDR3 is TGTGCCTGGAGTGTACGGGGGTCGGGCGGGGAGCTGTTTTTT.